This T cell receptor (beta chain) was sequenced for a study of blood T cell repertoires in COVID-19. Study-level background: The analysed material was cDNA or gDNA that came from T cells, B-cell-depleted T cells, or PBMCs.

From germline, CDR1 is SQVTM and CDR2 ANQGSEA. The junction had 5 bases not matched to a gene; V was cut back by 6 bases and J by 0 bases. The CDR3 is 14 amino acids. The sample holds a few counts of this clone. The same CDR3 arises from other DNA sequences in this sample as well. Produced via immunoSEQ multiplex PCR; TCRdb's table is partial and in-frame only. The sample lists about 250,000 clones, about nine tenths seen once, with about 0.79% in the top ten. The sequence was collected from a man aged 30-40 years with COVID-19, enrolled during active disease. What was sequenced was peripheral blood. The chain combines TRBV29-1 with TRBJ1-3, with 7 bases fitting TRBD1. Written as DNA, the CDR3 is TGCAGCGTGAGGGACAGTCTCTCTGGAAACACCATATATTTT. Translation gives CSVRDSLSGNTIYF.